Each of the 13 T cell receptor beta chains below was sequenced from the same sample in a study of blood T cell repertoires in COVID-19. Produced via immunoSEQ multiplex PCR; TCRdb's table is partial and in-frame only. The repertoire has about 180,000 clones, about 81% of them found once; the top ten carry around 11%. Material for sequencing was peripheral blood. These receptors all stem from a woman of 80 years or more with COVID-19, enrolled during active disease.

This clone was seen a single time. The chain uses TRBV18 and TRBJ2-3; TRBD2 matches 9 bases. With V trimmed by 3 bases and J by 4 bases, 5 bases remained unmatched. The CDR3 loop spans 15 amino acids. CDR1 is KGHSH and CDR2 is LQKENI in the germline V gene. CDR3 residues: CASSPSGGHADTQYF. The DNA of the CDR3 is TGTGCCAGCTCACCCAGCGGGGGGCACGCAGATACGCAGTATTTT.

On this clone itself: This specimen includes other DNA sequences encoding the same CDR3. The chain carries TRBV11-2 and TRBJ1-1, with D unclear. Per germline, CDR1 SGHAT and CDR2 FQNNGV. The CDR3 is 12 residues long. Trimming took off 3 bases at V and 3 bases at J, with 5 bases between the two ends. The CDR3 region is CASSFRDTEAFF. CDR3 sequence (DNA): TGTGCCAGCAGCTTCCGGGACACTGAAGCTTTCTTT.

The gene calls are TRBV6-1 and TRBJ2-7; 9 bases match TRBD1. The trim removed 3 bases at V and 8 bases at J, leaving 11 bases unmatched. This CDR3 has 15 amino acids. Germline V gene data show CDR1 as MNHNS and CDR2 as SASEGT. This chain's CDR3 is CASSDSVGTGGKQYF. DNA for the CDR3: TGTGCCAGCAGTGATTCTGTGGGAACAGGGGGCAAGCAGTACTTC.

The rearrangement links TRBV7-2 to TRBJ1-3; unclear D gene. Germline lookup yields CDR1 SGHTA and CDR2 FQGNSA. The CDR3 has 16 residues. Trimming shortened V by 1 base and J by 4 bases, and 14 bases separated the two germline ends. The CDR3 DNA is TGTGCCAGCAGCTTAGACTTTATGAGGTCGGGAAACACCATATATTTT. Its translation: CASSLDFMRSGNTIYF.

The chain has TRBV6-5 and TRBJ1-5, with D tentatively TRBD1 (6 bases). V lost 5 bases, J lost 2 bases, and 13 bases lay in between. This CDR3 comprises 15 residues. Germline-derived CDR1 and CDR2 are MNHEY and SVGAGI. The CDR3 DNA reads as TGTGCCAGCAGTCTAACAGGGAGTCGCAATCAGCCCCAGCATTTT. This sequence encodes CASSLTGSRNQPQHF.

This chain links TRBV6-2 or TRBV6-3 with TRBJ2-5; maybe TRBD2 (7 bases). The V gene's germline CDR1 is MNHEY and CDR2 SVGEGT. Trimming shortened V by 1 base and J by 2 bases, and 11 bases separated the two germline ends. The CDR3 runs 15 residues. DNA of the CDR3: TGTGCCAGCAGTTACTTGCGGGGGCCACAAGAGACCCAGTACTTC. As protein: CASSYLRGPQETQYF.

The sample holds one count of this clone. The rearrangement links TRBV4-1 to TRBJ1-1; 9 nucleotides agree with TRBD1. This CDR3 has 14 amino acids. Trimming cost V 3 bases and J 8 bases; bases outside gene matches: 7. The germline gives CDR1 MGHRA, CDR2 YSYEKL. DNA of the CDR3: TGCGCCAGCAGCCAGATACAGGGGGCTTCGGAAGCTTTCTTT. Protein sequence: CASSQIQGASEAFF.

The chain recombines TRBV7-2 with TRBJ1-6; D call uncertain. Germline V gene lookup returns CDR1 SGHTA and CDR2 FQGNSA. V shed 5 bases and J shed 4 bases, with 12 bases lying between them. The CDR3 loop spans 15 amino acids. The CDR3 sequence: CASSEYNTYNSPLHF. The CDR3 DNA reads as TGTGCCAGCAGCGAATATAATACTTATAATTCACCCCTCCACTTT.

This clone was counted many times. The same CDR3 is also encoded by other DNA sequences in this sample. This rearrangement joins TRBV2 to TRBJ1-4; perhaps TRBD1 as D (6 bases). V lost 6 bases, J lost 8 bases, and 16 bases lay in between. Germline CDR1 is SNHLY and CDR2 is FYNNEI. The CDR3 is made up of 14 amino acids. The CDR3, as DNA: TGTGCCAGCAGCGCCTGGGGGCTCGGAGAAAAACTGTTTTTT. It yields the protein CASSAWGLGEKLFF.

CDR3 residues: CASSKRRPAGGWADTQYF. In nucleotides, the CDR3 is TGTGCCAGCAGCAAAAGGAGGCCAGCGGGAGGGTGGGCAGATACGCAGTATTTT. The gene calls are TRBV21-1 and TRBJ2-3; the listed D gene, TRBD2, was not tested against the DNA. TRBV21-1 is a listed pseudogene. This CDR3 is built from 18 residues.

The rearrangement uses TRBV5-1 and TRBJ2-1; 7 nucleotides match TRBD1. Trimming took 3 bases from V and 0 from J; bases not matched to a gene: 3. Germline assignment: CDR1 SGHRS and CDR2 YFSETQ. This CDR3 region has 15 residues. This CDR3 is CASSSTGSSYNEQFF. For the CDR3, the DNA is TGCGCCAGCAGCTCGACAGGGAGCTCCTACAATGAGCAGTTCTTC.

This chain joins TRBV6-1 and TRBJ1-2; the D is unclear. V lost 0 bases to trimming and J lost 3 bases, with 5 bases between them. The length of the CDR3 is 13 residues. Germline V lookup: CDR1 MNHNS, CDR2 SASEGT. Here the CDR3 reads CASSEARYYGYTF. DNA for the CDR3: TGTGCCAGCAGTGAAGCCAGGTACTATGGCTACACCTTC.

This chain links TRBV28 with TRBJ1-1; maybe TRBD1 (6 bases). With 2 bases removed from V and 1 base from J, the gap between germline ends came to 8 bases. The CDR3 loop spans 14 amino acids. CDR1 and CDR2 (germline): MDHEN, SYDVKM. Written as DNA, the CDR3 is TGTGCCAGCAGTTTACAGGGGCCGAACACTGAAGCTTTCTTT. As protein: CASSLQGPNTEAFF. The whole variable domain, remainder taken from reference TRBV28 and TRBJ1-1, is DVKVTQSSRYLVKRTGEKVFLECVQDMDHENMFWYRQDPGLGLRLIYFSYDVKMKEKGDIPEGYSVSREKKERFSLILESASTNQTSMYLCASSLQGPNTEAFFGQGTRLTVV.